This T cell receptor beta chain was retrieved from a study of T cell responses to AZD1222 COVID-19 vaccine. The protocol was immunoSEQ multiplex PCR, while the TCRdb copy is restricted to in-frame clones and leaves out a portion. The table has 85,000 to 130,000 clones, 88% seen once. The clonotype was recovered from an adult in good health. Source: peripheral blood, taken on day 0 of AZD1222 vaccination.

CDR3 sequence: CASRGTATSYEQYF. CDR3 DNA: TGTGCCAGCAGGGGGACGGCAACCTCCTACGAGCAGTACTTC. V usage is TRBV28 and J usage is TRBJ2-7; D might be TRBD1 or TRBD2, each matching 5 bases. The CDR3 sequence is 14 residues long. Trimming shortened V by 6 bases and J by 0 bases, and 12 bases separated the two germline ends. Germline V lookup: CDR1 MDHEN, CDR2 SYDVKM.